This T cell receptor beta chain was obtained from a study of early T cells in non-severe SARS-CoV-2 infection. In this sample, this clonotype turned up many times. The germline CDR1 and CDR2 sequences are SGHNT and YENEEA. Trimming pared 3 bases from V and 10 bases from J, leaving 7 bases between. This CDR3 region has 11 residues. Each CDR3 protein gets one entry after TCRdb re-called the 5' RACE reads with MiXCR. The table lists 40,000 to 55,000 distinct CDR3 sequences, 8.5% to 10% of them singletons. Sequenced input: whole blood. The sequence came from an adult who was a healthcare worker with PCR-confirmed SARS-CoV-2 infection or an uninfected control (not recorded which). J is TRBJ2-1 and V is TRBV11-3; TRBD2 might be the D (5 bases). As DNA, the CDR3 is TGTGCCAGCAGCTTCGGGGTAGAGCAGTTCTTC. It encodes CASSFGVEQFF.